These 22 T cell receptor beta chains were sequenced from one sample in a study of blood T cell repertoires in COVID-19. Clones were sequenced by immunoSEQ multiplex PCR, and TCRdb holds only the in-frame ones, with some missing. Among approximately 300,000 clones listed, roughly 90% were seen once. Sequenced: peripheral blood. The receptors here all came from a woman aged 30 to 39 with COVID-19, enrolled during active disease.

This clone was found once. The genes are TRBV6-1 and TRBJ1-5; 7 nucleotides match TRBD1. The V segment lost 1 base and the J segment 7 bases; nucleotides outside the gene matches: 7. CDR1 and CDR2 from the germline V gene are MNHNS and SASEGT. The CDR3 is 15 amino acids. Written as DNA, the CDR3 is TGTGCCAGCAGTGAAGGCTACAGGGGTCCACAGCCCCAGCATTTT. This gives the protein CASSEGYRGPQPQHF.

The rearrangement uses TRBV10-3 and TRBJ2-1; 9 positions match TRBD2. Trimming took 6 bases from V and 10 from J; bases not matched to a gene: 13. The CDR3 consists of 15 residues. Germline V gives CDR1 ENHRY, CDR2 SYGVKD. CDR3: CAISPRSSGDLEQFF. CDR3 sequence (DNA): TGTGCCATCAGCCCCCGGTCTAGCGGGGACTTGGAGCAGTTCTTC.

V and J are TRBV2 and TRBJ2-1, with D hard to call. The CDR3 covers 11 residues. Per germline, CDR1 SNHLY and CDR2 FYNNEI. Trimming removed 1 base at V and 9 bases at J, with 4 bases between. The CDR3 spells CASSEVFEQFF. The CDR3 coding sequence is TGTGCCAGCAGTGAAGTATTTGAGCAGTTCTTC.

The chain combines TRBV7-2 with TRBJ2-1; unclear D gene. CDR3 length: 13 amino acids. V lost 5 bases, J lost 7 bases, and 12 bases lay in between. CDR1 is SGHTA, CDR2 FQGNSA, per germline. The DNA for the CDR3 is TGTGCCAGCAGCCTATACCTCTTGAATGAGCAGTTCTTC. Protein sequence: CASSLYLLNEQFF.

The rearrangement joins TRBV27 to TRBJ2-7; a possible D gene is TRBD1 (6 bases). The CDR3 is 15 amino acids. V was shortened by 5 bases and J by 5 bases, with 19 bases between the two germline ends. Germline loops: CDR1 MNHEY, CDR2 SMNVEV (reference sequence). The CDR3 DNA reads TGTGCCAGCAGTCTGGACCCAGGGGAACCCCACGAGCAGTACTTC. Its translation: CASSLDPGEPHEQYF.

This clone is a singleton in its sample. The V and J genes are TRBV6-1 and TRBJ2-1, with 10 bases identical to TRBD1. V dropped 2 bases and J dropped 7; count of bases not matched to a gene: 2. CDR3 length equals 14 residues. CDR1 and CDR2 (germline): MNHNS, SASEGT. CDR3 protein: CASSEWDRGNEQFF. The CDR3, as DNA: TGTGCCAGCAGTGAATGGGACAGGGGAAATGAGCAGTTCTTC.

The chain recombines TRBV30 with TRBJ2-1; D uncertain. The CDR3 loop spans 11 amino acids. Looked up from germline, CDR1 is GTSNPN and CDR2 is SVGIG (reference sequence). The V end was cut by 2 bases, the J end by 10 bases, with 9 bases between. The DNA for the CDR3 is TGTGCCTGGAGTCGAGCGTGGGAGCAGTTCTTC. Translated: CAWSRAWEQFF. Complete variable domain (other parts from reference TRBV30 and TRBJ2-1): SQTIHQWPATLVQPVGSPLSLECTVEGTSNPNLYWYRQAAGRGLQLLFYSVGIGQISSEVPQNLSASRPQDRQFILSSKKLLLSDSGFYLCAWSRAWEQFFGPGTRLTVL.

This chain uses TRBV13 with TRBJ1-2; maybe TRBD1 (6 bases). V lost 8 bases to trimming and J lost 3 bases, with 19 bases between them. Germline-derived CDR1 and CDR2 are PRHDT and FYEKMQ (reference sequence). The CDR3 totals 15 residues. For the CDR3, the DNA is TGTGCCAGCCCCTCCAGGGGCCCAGAGGACTATGGCTACACCTTC. Translation gives CASPSRGPEDYGYTF.

The CDR3 DNA is TGTGCCAGCAGCTTAGATCGACTGGCTTCGAGCTCCTACAATGAGCAGTTCTTC. Amino acid sequence: CASSLDRLASSSYNEQFF. The chain uses TRBV11-2 and TRBJ2-1; no firm D call. Germline CDR1 reads SGHAT; CDR2 reads FQNNGV. V lost 0 bases and J 0 bases, leaving 15 bases between the germline ends. This CDR3 has 18 amino acids.

The rearrangement joins TRBV19 to TRBJ1-1, with unresolved D. The CDR3 covers 13 residues. Germline CDR1 is LNHDA and CDR2 is SQIVND (reference sequence). The V end was cut by 7 bases, the J end by 6 bases, with 15 bases between. In DNA, the CDR3 is TGTGCCAGTACCTCGGGAGCTGGGCCTGAAGCTTTCTTT. Translation: CASTSGAGPEAFF.

This chain links TRBV7-9 with TRBJ1-5; 7 bases line up with TRBD1. The V gene's germline CDR1 is SEHNR and CDR2 FQNEAQ (reference sequence). The trim removed 5 bases at V and 8 bases at J, leaving 3 bases unmatched. CDR3 size: 12 residues. The CDR3 reads CASSQGGEPQHF. CDR3 nucleotides: TGTGCCAGCAGCCAGGGGGGAGAGCCCCAGCATTTT.

The chain recombines TRBV10-2 with TRBJ1-2, with unresolved D. This CDR3 region has 15 residues. Trimming pared 0 bases from V and 4 bases from J, leaving 12 bases between. Per the germline V gene, CDR1 is WSHSY and CDR2 is SAAADI. CDR3: CASSESRQDGYGYTF. The CDR3 DNA sequence: TGCGCCAGCAGTGAGTCGAGGCAAGACGGCTATGGCTACACCTTC.

J is TRBJ1-1 and V is TRBV18; D not resolved. Trimming removed 5 bases at V and 1 base at J, with 5 bases between. CDR1 is KGHSH and CDR2 is LQKENI in the germline V gene. The CDR3 extends over 12 amino acids. CDR3 amino acids: CASSSTNTEAFF. The CDR3, as DNA: TGTGCCAGCTCATCTACGAACACTGAAGCTTTCTTT.

This clone has only one observation. The rearrangement joins TRBV2 to TRBJ2-3; 9 bases map to TRBD2. Losses at the gene ends were 4 bases for V and 0 bases for J; bases not matched to a gene: 5. Germline CDR1 is SNHLY and CDR2 is FYNNEI. The CDR3 is 16 residues long. The CDR3: CASSGELAGSTDTQYF. The CDR3 DNA is TGTGCCAGCAGTGGAGAGCTAGCGGGAAGCACAGATACGCAGTATTTT.

As to this clone: This same CDR3 is encoded by further DNA sequences in the sample. The chain carries TRBV6-5 and TRBJ1-1; tentatively, D is TRBD1 (6 bases). V was pared by 0 bases and J by 5 bases, with 13 bases between. CDR3 length: 15 amino acids. The germline CDR1 and CDR2 sequences are MNHEY and SVGAGI. CDR3 region: CASSYSRRGGTEAFF. CDR3 nucleotides: TGTGCCAGCAGTTACTCGCGCAGGGGTGGAACTGAAGCTTTCTTT.

V gene TRBV23-1 combines with J gene TRBJ2-7; D perhaps matches TRBD1 (6 bases). TRBV23-1 is recorded as an ORF, its role being uncertain. V lost 3 bases and J 3 bases, leaving 12 bases between the germline ends. This CDR3 region has 14 residues. The CDR3 spells CASSQRQGSYEQYF. CDR3 in DNA: TGCGCCAGCAGTCAGCGGCAGGGGAGCTACGAGCAGTACTTC.

The rearrangement joins TRBV5-1 to TRBJ2-2, with 9 nucleotides matching TRBD2. The germline V gene has CDR1 SGHRS and CDR2 YFSETQ. The length of the CDR3 is 16 residues. J lost 3 bases, V lost 4 bases, and 7 bases had no gene match. CDR3 DNA sequence: TGCGCCAGCAGCACTTTAGCGGGAGACGACACCGGGGAGCTGTTTTTT. Its protein product is CASSTLAGDDTGELFF.

The rearrangement links TRBV27 to TRBJ2-7, with 12 bases fitting TRBD2. Trimming removed 6 bases from V and 6 bases from J; junction bases left unmatched: 9. The CDR3 extends over 15 amino acids. Germline V gene data show CDR1 as MNHEY and CDR2 as SMNVEV (reference sequence). CDR3 in DNA: TGTGCCAGCAGCGGGACTAGCGGGCGTTTAGGCGAGCAGTACTTC. It encodes CASSGTSGRLGEQYF.

This chain joins TRBV21-1 and TRBJ2-1; the tabulated D call, TRBD2, remains unverified against the DNA. TRBV21-1 represents a pseudogene. CDR3 length: 17 residues. CDR3 region: CASSNGTSGRGYNEQFF. The CDR3 bases are TGTGCCAGCAGCAACGGGACTAGCGGGAGAGGTTACAATGAGCAGTTCTTC.

The count of this clone is one. The gene calls are TRBV6-6 and TRBJ1-1; tentative D call: TRBD1 (6 bases). This CDR3 is built from 11 residues. Germline CDR1 MNHNY, CDR2 SVGAGI (reference sequence). V gave up 2 bases and J gave up 8 bases, with 6 bases separating them. The CDR3 region is CASSYGTEAFF. CDR3 coding DNA: TGTGCCAGCAGTTACGGGACAGAAGCTTTCTTT.

Regarding this clone: The same CDR3 can be traced to other DNA sequences in this sample. The rearrangement joins TRBV27 to TRBJ2-1; the match to TRBD1 covers 11 bases. The trim removed 2 bases at V and 3 bases at J, leaving 0 bases unmatched. Germline V gene lookup returns CDR1 MNHEY and CDR2 SMNVEV (reference sequence). The CDR3 covers 15 residues. In DNA, the CDR3 is TGTGCCAGCAGTTTAGGGACAGGGGGCTACAATGAGCAGTTCTTC. Amino acids: CASSLGTGGYNEQFF.

The sample holds a few counts of this clone. The chain recombines TRBV30 with TRBJ1-3, with 9 bases that match TRBD1. The CDR3 has 14 amino acids. The germline V gene has CDR1 GTSNPN and CDR2 SVGIG (reference sequence). The trim removed 6 bases at V and 1 base at J, leaving 4 bases unmatched. The CDR3 region is CACGQGKSGNTIYF. The CDR3, as DNA: TGTGCCTGTGGACAGGGGAAGTCTGGAAACACCATATATTTT. The full variable domain, rest sourced from reference TRBV30 and TRBJ1-3, is SQTIHQWPATLVQPVGSPLSLECTVEGTSNPNLYWYRQAAGRGLQLLFYSVGIGQISSEVPQNLSASRPQDRQFILSSKKLLLSDSGFYLCACGQGKSGNTIYFGEGSWLTVV.